This T cell receptor (beta chain) was profiled in a study of read filtering for tumor transcriptome and immune sequencing. In the study overall: Among patients, some 17 were male and about 15 female, aged 47 to 80 (mean about 72). By R-ISS, stages I, II and III held about 8, 16 and 7 patients.

Germline CDR1 and CDR2: LGHDT and YNNKEL (reference sequence). The ends were cut back, 1 base at V and 5 bases at J, with 8 bases in the middle. The CDR3 covers 13 residues. Remarks on this clonotype: Antigen: not known.

Findings and caveats of the study: Dropping single-read clonotypes raised IR-seq and RNA-seq shared-clonotype correlation.

The library was built from approximately 400 ng RNA with molecular barcoded adaptors for alpha/delta and beta/gamma chains. One entry per CDR3 protein results from TCRdb running MiXCR on the reads. The table includes some 46,000 distinct CDR3 sequences, less than 20% detected once. The chain is built from TRBV3-1 and TRBJ2-5; D not resolved. Material for sequencing was a population of CD138-negative cells sorted from bone marrow. This sequence originates from a donor at least 40 years old with multiple myeloma. Here the CDR3 DNA reads TGTGCCAGCAGCCAAGGAGCTCAGGAGACCCAGTACTTC. Protein: CASSQGAQETQYF.